The 25 T cell receptor beta chains presented below share a single source sample, sequenced in a study of cytomegalovirus exposure and HLA in healthy donors. The study ran its PCR with 60 Vbeta and 13 Jbeta primers. The protocol was immunoSEQ multiplex PCR, while the TCRdb copy is restricted to in-frame clones and leaves out a portion. This table holds 100,000 to 150,000 clones, over 70% found once. The sample taken for sequencing was PBMCs. The source of these receptors is a woman aged 45 to 65 in good health and CMV-seronegative.

The DNA of the CDR3 is TGCAGCGGCCGGGACAGGGTTAACGAGCAGTACTTC. The encoded protein is CSGRDRVNEQYF. The J gene is TRBJ2-7, the V gene TRBV29-1, with TRBD1 identical over 9 bases. CDR1 is SQVTM and CDR2 is ANQGSEA in the germline V gene. This CDR3 region has 12 residues. The J segment lost 5 bases and the V segment lost 7 bases, leaving 6 bases of the junction unmatched.

This chain joins TRBV28 and TRBJ2-5; a weak D match, TRBD1 (6 bases). The germline V gene encodes CDR1 MDHEN and CDR2 SYDVKM. The CDR3 extends over 14 amino acids. V lost 8 bases, J lost 3 bases, and 16 bases lay in between. In DNA, the CDR3 is TGTGCCAGCTCGGCCTCCGGGACAAAAGAGACCCAGTACTTC. Protein sequence: CASSASGTKETQYF. The variable domain in full, completed from reference TRBV28 and TRBJ2-5, reads DVKVTQSSRYLVKRTGEKVFLECVQDMDHENMFWYRQDPGLGLRLIYFSYDVKMKEKGDIPEGYSVSREKKERFSLILESASTNQTSMYLCASSASGTKETQYFGPGTRLLVL.

V gene TRBV6-5 combines with J gene TRBJ2-1, with D possibly matching TRBD1 (5 bases). Germline V CDR1 and CDR2: MNHEY, SVGAGI. The CDR3 consists of 12 residues. Trimming left V 8 bases short and J 8 bases short, with 13 bases between. The CDR3 loop is CASAPLGDEQFF. The CDR3 DNA reads as TGTGCCAGCGCCCCCTTAGGGGATGAGCAGTTCTTC.

A remark on this clone: Compared with germline, one end of the junction differs, possibly owing to a read error. V is TRBV7-9 and J is TRBJ1-2, with a weak D call TRBD1 (6 bases). The germline CDR1 and CDR2 sequences are SEHNR and FQNEAQ (reference sequence). This CDR3 spans 14 amino acids. The CDR3 protein is CSSSFRGANYGYTF. The DNA of the CDR3 is TGTTCCAGCAGCTTCAGGGGAGCTAACTATGGCTACACCTTC. The full variable domain, in which reference TRBV7-9 and TRBJ1-2 provide the parts outside the CDR3, is DTGVSQNPRHKITKRGQNVTFRCDPISEHNRLYWYRQTLGQGPEFLTYFQNEAQLEKSRLLSDRFSAERPKGSFSTLEIQRTEQGDSAMYLCSSSFRGANYGYTFGSGTRLTVV.

The rearrangement joins TRBV7-9 to TRBJ2-5; 7 nucleotides agree with TRBD1. Judging by the DNA end, TRBJ2-7 fits better; the J call may be wrong. CDR1 is SEHNR, CDR2 FQNEAQ, per germline (reference sequence). The CDR3 runs to 14 residues. The CDR3 nucleotides read TGTGCCAGCAGGCTCGCAGGGGGCTCCTACGAGCAGTACTTC. It encodes CASRLAGGSYEQYF.

In its sample, this clone was seen once. The chain joins TRBV5-5 to TRBJ1-5; 8 bases line up with TRBD1. Unmatched junction bases numbered 7, after V lost 0 bases and J lost 2 bases. The germline CDR1 and CDR2 sequences are SGHKS and YYEKEE (reference sequence). CDR3 length: 17 residues. The CDR3 loop is CASSLGWTGLGNQPQHF. The CDR3 bases are TGTGCCAGCAGCTTGGGATGGACAGGGCTAGGCAATCAGCCCCAGCATTTT.

The chain is built from TRBV21-1 and TRBJ1-5; the D call in the table, TRBD1, was not verified against the DNA. TRBV21-1 is a listed pseudogene. The CDR3 covers 16 residues. This chain's CDR3 is CASSKCDKVQGQPQHF. The DNA for the CDR3 is TGTGCCAGCAGCAAATGTGACAAGGTACAAGGTCAGCCCCAGCATTTT.

This clone was seen more than once but under ten times. As DNA, the CDR3 is TGTGCCAGCAGCCCCGGACAGCCTGAAGCTTTCTTT. Protein sequence: CASSPGQPEAFF. The chain employs TRBV5-8 and TRBJ1-1; D may be TRBD1 (6 bases). Germline V gene sequence: CDR1 SGHTS, CDR2 YDEGEE. The CDR3 contains 12 residues. Trimming removed 4 bases at V and 6 bases at J, with 10 bases between. The full variable domain, its missing parts supplied by reference TRBV5-8 and TRBJ1-1, is EAGVTQSPTHLIKTRGQQATLRCSPISGHTSVYWYQQALGLGLQFLLWYDEGEERNRGNFPPRFSGRQFPNYSSELNVNALELEDSALYLCASSPGQPEAFFGQGTRLTVV.

This clone showed up just a few times. The chain couples TRBV28 to TRBJ2-5; a weak D match, TRBD1 (6 bases). CDR3 length equals 13 residues. Trimming shortened V by 5 bases and J by 5 bases, and 12 bases separated the two germline ends. Germline lookup yields CDR1 MDHEN and CDR2 SYDVKM. The chain's CDR3 is CASSTEQGETQYF. CDR3 coding DNA: TGTGCCAGCAGTACGGAACAGGGCGAGACCCAGTACTTC. The full variable domain, its missing parts supplied by reference TRBV28 and TRBJ2-5, is DVKVTQSSRYLVKRTGEKVFLECVQDMDHENMFWYRQDPGLGLRLIYFSYDVKMKEKGDIPEGYSVSREKKERFSLILESASTNQTSMYLCASSTEQGETQYFGPGTRLLVL.

The J gene is TRBJ1-2, the V gene TRBV28; 8 nucleotides align to TRBD1. Germline lookup yields CDR1 MDHEN and CDR2 SYDVKM. Losses at the gene ends were 9 bases for V and 5 bases for J; bases not matched to a gene: 8. There are 13 residues in the CDR3. The CDR3 DNA follows: TGTGCCAGTAATTCCGGGACAGGATATGGCTACACCTTC. Its translation is CASNSGTGYGYTF.

The chain recombines TRBV28 with TRBJ2-2; 7 nucleotides match TRBD2. After removal of 2 bases from V and 5 bases from J, the junction contained 5 bases not matched to a gene. This CDR3 region has 15 residues. The V gene's germline CDR1 is MDHEN and CDR2 SYDVKM. This chain's CDR3 is CASSLAGAGTGELFF. The CDR3 bases are TGTGCCAGCAGTTTAGCGGGAGCAGGGACCGGGGAGCTGTTTTTT.

The chain is built from TRBV6-5 and TRBJ2-6, with D possibly being TRBD2 (5 bases). The germline V gene has CDR1 MNHEY and CDR2 SVGAGI. Deletions cut 6 bases from V and 0 bases from J, with 6 bases between. The CDR3 covers 14 residues. CDR3 sequence: CASRRGSGANVLTF. DNA of the CDR3: TGTGCCAGCAGACGGGGCTCTGGGGCCAACGTCCTGACTTTC.

This chain joins TRBV4-2 and TRBJ2-1; 8 bases match TRBD2. Per germline, CDR1 LGHNA and CDR2 YNFKEQ. Trimming at V came to 0 bases and at J to 4 bases, leaving 5 bases not matched to a gene. The CDR3 has 16 residues. The CDR3: CASSQESTSGYNEQFF. For the CDR3, the DNA is TGTGCCAGCAGCCAAGAGTCCACTAGCGGATACAATGAGCAGTTCTTC.

The V call is TRBV2, the J call TRBJ2-2; D gene ambiguous. The CDR3 contains 13 residues. In germline, CDR1 is SNHLY, CDR2 FYNNEI. Trimming removed 6 bases from V and 6 bases from J, with 11 bases in between. DNA of the CDR3: TGTGCCAGCAGCGAGACTCTTGCCGGGGAGCTGTTTTTT. It translates to CASSETLAGELFF. Filled out from reference TRBV2 and TRBJ2-2, the complete variable domain reads EPEVTQTPSHQVTQMGQEVILRCVPISNHLYFYWYRQILGQKVEFLVSFYNNEISEKSEIFDDQFSVERPDGSNFTLKIRSTKLEDSAMYFCASSETLAGELFFGEGSRLTVL.

The chain is built from TRBV7-2 and TRBJ2-5, with no clear D. This CDR3 region has 12 residues. Trimming cost V 3 bases and J 6 bases, with 8 bases left between them. Germline CDR1 is SGHTA and CDR2 is FQGNSA. The CDR3, as DNA: TGTGCCAGCAGCTTTCTTGGGCAGACCCAGTACTTC. It encodes CASSFLGQTQYF.

The J gene is TRBJ1-1, the V gene TRBV30, with D hard to call. Deletions cut 3 bases from V and 5 bases from J, with 7 bases between. CDR3 length: 11 residues. CDR1 is GTSNPN, CDR2 SVGIG, per germline (reference sequence). CDR3 DNA sequence: TGTGCCTGGAGCCGGAGTACTGAAGCTTTCTTT. It encodes CAWSRSTEAFF.

Note on this clone: The junction does not match germline at one end; this may be a read error. Other DNA variants within this sample encode the same CDR3. This chain links TRBV28 with TRBJ1-1; D not certain. The CDR3 spans 12 residues. CDR1 and CDR2 from the germline V gene are MDHEN and SYDVKM. The DNA for the CDR3 is TGTGCCAGCAGTCTTCCTTTCACTGAAGCGTTCTTT. This translates into CASSLPFTEAFF.

The chain has TRBV29-1 and TRBJ2-1, with D possibly matching TRBD2 (6 bases). CDR3 size: 13 residues. V lost 3 bases to trimming and J lost 8 bases, with 14 bases between them. Per the germline V gene, CDR1 is SQVTM and CDR2 is ANQGSEA. The CDR3, as DNA: TGCAGCGTTGATGTGGACTACCTCGATGAGCAGTTCTTC. Translated, it gives CSVDVDYLDEQFF.

V gene TRBV11-2 combines with J gene TRBJ2-3; 10 bases are a match to TRBD2. The CDR3 consists of 16 residues. Germline CDR1 SGHAT, CDR2 FQNNGV. V lost 1 base to trimming and J lost 4 bases; unmatched junction nucleotides: 5. CDR3 region: CASSLVGSGRPDTQYF. CDR3 bases: TGTGCCAGCAGCTTAGTTGGTAGCGGGAGGCCAGATACGCAGTATTTT.

The gene calls are TRBV19 and TRBJ1-6; D gene uncertain. The CDR3 totals 13 residues. With 4 bases removed from V and 8 bases from J, the gap between germline ends came to 9 bases. Germline CDR1 reads LNHDA; CDR2 reads SQIVND (reference sequence). CDR3 protein: CASSNSRDSPLHF. CDR3 bases: TGTGCCAGTAGTAACAGCCGAGATTCACCCCTCCACTTT.

This clone has just a few counts. V is TRBV7-9 and J is TRBJ2-1; the match to TRBD2 covers 14 bases. With 6 bases clipped from V and 3 bases from J, the junction kept 7 bases outside the gene matches. The CDR3 covers 17 residues. Germline CDR1 is SEHNR and CDR2 is FQNEAQ (reference sequence). Here the CDR3 DNA reads TGTGCCAGCAGACCCTCCGGGACTAGCGGGGGCTACAATGAGCAGTTCTTC. It yields the protein CASRPSGTSGGYNEQFF.

This chain links TRBV6-5 with TRBJ1-2, with a weak D call TRBD1 (5 bases). Trimming took 0 bases from V and 3 from J, leaving 8 bases between them. Germline CDR1 is MNHEY and CDR2 is SVGAGI. This CDR3 is built from 14 residues. The CDR3 DNA follows: TGTGCCAGCAGTTACTCGGACAAATACTATGGCTACACCTTC. Translation: CASSYSDKYYGYTF.

The CDR3 coding sequence is TGTGCCAGCAGCGTAGGGGACAGCGAGGCCCAGCCCCAGCATTTT. The encoded protein is CASSVGDSEAQPQHF. This chain links TRBV9 with TRBJ1-5; 7 bases line up with TRBD1. The CDR3 totals 15 residues. J gave up 7 bases and V 0 bases, and 7 bases lay outside the gene matches. CDR1 is SGDLS and CDR2 is YYNGEE in the germline V gene.

The V gene is TRBV11-3, the J gene TRBJ1-3; D might be TRBD1 (5 bases). The germline CDR1 and CDR2 sequences are SGHNT and YENEEA. Trimming pared 5 bases from V and 4 bases from J, leaving 9 bases between. This CDR3 comprises 13 residues. The chain's CDR3 is CASSLNRGNTIYF. In DNA, the CDR3 is TGTGCCAGCAGCCTGAACAGGGGAAACACCATATATTTT. Full variable domain (rest looked up from reference TRBV11-3 and TRBJ1-3): EAGVVQSPRYKIIEKKQPVAFWCNPISGHNTLYWYLQNLGQGPELLIRYENEEAVDDSQLPKDRFSAERLKGVDSTLKIQPAELGDSAVYLCASSLNRGNTIYFGEGSWLTVV.

The V and J genes are TRBV7-9 and TRBJ2-5; 8 bases line up with TRBD2. Germline CDR1 and CDR2: SEHNR and FQNEAQ (reference sequence). The CDR3 totals 13 residues. The ends lost 7 bases at V and 5 bases at J; junction bases unmatched: 6. CDR3 in DNA: TGTGCCAGCACCGGGGGCGGGGGGGAGACCCAGTACTTC. Encoded protein: CASTGGGGETQYF.